A selection of T cell receptor beta chains follows, all from one sample in a study of PD-1 blockade in classical Hodgkin lymphoma. TCRdb's copy holds only in-frame clones and misses some; the assay was immunoSEQ multiplex PCR. The sample includes some 100,000 clones, over 85% of them seen just once. The input for sequencing was peripheral blood mononuclear cells (PBMCs), taken at baseline. All receptors derive from a human donor with classical Hodgkin lymphoma. Each CDR3 is given with its conserved first and last residue. The D gene is left open where the match is weak. Only some rows state a clone size, as once, few, many or a class for expanded clones.

V: TRBV28; size: .; J: TRBJ1-2; D: .; CDR3: CASSFNRYGYTF; DNA: TGTGCCAGCAGTTTCAACCGCTATGGCTACACCTTC
V: TRBV7-7; size: .; J: TRBJ2-7; D: .; CDR3: CASSQTNPPYEQYF; DNA: TGTGCCAGCAGCCAGACAAACCCTCCCTACGAGCAGTACTTC
V: TRBV5-5; size: .; J: TRBJ1-2; D: TRBD1; CDR3: CASSLRYQGASYGYTF; DNA: TGTGCCAGCAGCTTGCGCTACCAGGGGGCGAGCTATGGCTACACCTTC
V: TRBV6-5; size: .; J: TRBJ2-5; D: .; CDR3: CASSYRGGGQQETQYF; DNA: TGTGCCAGCAGTTATAGGGGGGGTGGACAGCAAGAGACCCAGTACTTC
V: TRBV7-9; size: .; J: TRBJ1-1; D: TRBD1; CDR3: CASSATGSTEAFF; DNA: TGTGCCAGCAGCGCGACAGGGAGCACTGAAGCTTTCTTT
V: TRBV11-2; size: .; J: TRBJ1-2; D: .; CDR3: CASSLGRGGRDYGYTF; DNA: TGTGCCAGCAGCTTAGGGCGCGGGGGAAGGGACTATGGCTACACCTTC
V: TRBV7-9; size: .; J: TRBJ1-1; D: .; CDR3: CASSRWGQNTEAFF; DNA: TGTGCCAGCAGCCGATGGGGCCAGAACACTGAAGCTTTCTTT
V: TRBV5-1; size: .; J: TRBJ2-6; D: .; CDR3: CASSLGGNWPGANVLTF; DNA: TGCGCCAGCAGCTTGGGCGGAAATTGGCCTGGGGCCAACGTCCTGACTTTC
V: TRBV5-4; size: .; J: TRBJ1-2; D: .; CDR3: CASSLGLRLGEGNYGYTF; DNA: TGTGCCAGCAGCTTGGGTCTCCGCCTCGGTGAAGGGAATTATGGCTACACCTTC
V: TRBV6-5; size: .; J: TRBJ1-1; D: .; CDR3: CASSYGESVTEAFF; DNA: TGTGCCAGCAGTTACGGGGAATCGGTAACTGAAGCTTTCTTT
V: TRBV5-1; size: .; J: TRBJ2-7; D: TRBD1; CDR3: CASRHLRGTGESEQYF; DNA: TGCGCCAGCCGACATCTCCGGGGGACAGGGGAATCCGAGCAGTACTTC
V: TRBV11-2; size: .; J: TRBJ2-7; D: .; CDR3: CASSLVRDEQYF; DNA: TGTGCCAGCAGCTTAGTACGGGACGAGCAGTACTTC
V: TRBV7-8; size: .; J: TRBJ2-7; D: .; CDR3: CASRQEGLYEQYF; DNA: TGTGCCAGCAGACAAGAGGGGCTATACGAGCAGTACTTC
V: TRBV27; size: many; J: TRBJ2-7; D: .; CDR3: CASSPGASYEQYF; DNA: TGTGCCAGCAGTCCCGGGGCTTCCTACGAGCAGTACTTC
V: TRBV5-1; size: .; J: TRBJ2-3; D: TRBD2; CDR3: CASSLEGTTAAAQYF; DNA: TGCGCCAGCAGCTTGGAAGGGACTACGGCCGCGGCGCAGTATTTT
V: TRBV4-1; size: .; J: TRBJ1-2; D: .; CDR3: CASSQAGRGYTF; DNA: TGCGCCAGCAGCCAAGCGGGGAGAGGCTACACCTTC
V: TRBV6-6; size: few; J: TRBJ2-7; D: TRBD2; CDR3: CASSPTSGTHEQYF; DNA: TGTGCCAGCAGCCCGACTAGCGGGACTCACGAGCAGTACTTC
V: TRBV4-2; size: .; J: TRBJ2-7; D: TRBD2; CDR3: CASSQPGLAIYEQYF; DNA: TGTGCCAGCAGCCAACCGGGACTAGCGATCTACGAGCAGTACTTC
V: TRBV6-5; size: .; J: TRBJ2-5; D: .; CDR3: CASRYSGGASRETQYF; DNA: TGTGCCAGCAGGTACAGTGGTGGGGCTTCAAGAGAGACCCAGTACTTC
V: TRBV28; size: .; J: TRBJ1-1; D: .; CDR3: CASSLRQVHTEAFF; DNA: TGTGCCAGCAGTTTAAGGCAGGTCCACACTGAAGCTTTCTTT
V: TRBV27; size: .; J: TRBJ1-1; D: .; CDR3: CASSFGQGSGGAFF; DNA: TGTGCCAGCAGTTTTGGGCAGGGCTCCGGGGGAGCTTTCTTT
V: TRBV28; size: .; J: TRBJ2-4; D: .; CDR3: CASSQPGTLAKNIQYF; DNA: TGTGCCAGCAGCCAGCCAGGGACACTAGCCAAAAACATTCAGTACTTC
V: TRBV9; size: few; J: TRBJ2-7; D: TRBD1; CDR3: CASSGGTGPSYEQYF; DNA: TGTGCCAGCAGCGGGGGGACAGGCCCTTCCTACGAGCAGTACTTC
V: TRBV27; size: .; J: TRBJ1-2; D: .; CDR3: CASSHEPTGDGYTF; DNA: TGTGCCAGCAGTCATGAACCGACAGGAGATGGCTACACCTTC
V: TRBV7-9; size: .; J: TRBJ2-7; D: .; CDR3: CASSLGLGGGYEQYF; DNA: TGTGCCAGCAGCTTGGGACTTGGGGGTGGTTACGAGCAGTACTTC
V: TRBV9; size: few; J: TRBJ1-1; D: .; CDR3: CASSVALVTEAFF; DNA: TGTGCCAGCAGCGTAGCTCTGGTTACTGAAGCTTTCTTT
V: TRBV15; size: .; J: TRBJ2-7; D: .; CDR3: CATSRDLSSYEQYF; DNA: TGTGCCACCAGCAGGGACTTGAGCTCCTACGAGCAGTACTTC
V: TRBV11-2; size: .; J: TRBJ2-1; D: .; CDR3: CASSREISYNEQFF; DNA: TGTGCCAGCAGCCGGGAGATCTCCTACAATGAGCAGTTCTTC
V: TRBV20-1; size: .; J: TRBJ1-2; D: .; CDR3: CSPPQSGGYTF; DNA: TGCAGTCCTCCTCAATCGGGTGGCTACACCTTC
V: TRBV7-9; size: .; J: TRBJ2-1; D: TRBD2; CDR3: CASRLAGDYNEQFF; DNA: TGTGCCAGCAGACTAGCGGGAGACTACAATGAGCAGTTCTTC
V: TRBV7-9; size: .; J: TRBJ1-3; D: .; CDR3: CASSLVEAGNTIYF; DNA: TGTGCCAGCAGCTTAGTAGAGGCCGGAAACACCATATATTTT
V: TRBV5-6; size: .; J: TRBJ2-7; D: TRBD1; CDR3: CASSSGTGPEQYF; DNA: TGTGCCAGCAGCTCCGGGACAGGGCCCGAGCAGTACTTC
V: TRBV9; size: .; J: TRBJ2-3; D: TRBD2; CDR3: CASSVVAGGADTQYF; DNA: TGTGCCAGCAGCGTAGTCGCGGGAGGGGCAGATACGCAGTATTTT
V: TRBV27; size: .; J: TRBJ2-2; D: TRBD1; CDR3: CASRWGDRVTGELFF; DNA: TGTGCCAGCCGATGGGGGGACAGGGTTACCGGGGAGCTGTTTTTT
V: TRBV29-1; size: once; J: TRBJ2-7; D: TRBD2; CDR3: CSVDGTSGRGSEEQYF; DNA: TGCAGCGTTGACGGTACTAGCGGGAGGGGATCGGAAGAGCAGTACTTC
V: TRBV7-9; size: few; J: TRBJ1-5; D: .; CDR3: CASSLEPNQPQHF; DNA: TGTGCCAGCAGCTTAGAACCAAATCAGCCCCAGCATTTT
V: TRBV2; size: .; J: TRBJ2-7; D: TRBD1; CDR3: CASSGDRVGEQYF; DNA: TGTGCCAGCAGTGGCGACAGGGTCGGCGAGCAGTACTTC
V: TRBV2; size: .; J: TRBJ2-5; D: .; CDR3: CASSERSVGGRETQYF; DNA: TGTGCCAGCAGTGAGAGGTCCGTTGGGGGCAGAGAGACCCAGTACTTC
V: TRBV18; size: .; J: TRBJ1-4; D: .; CDR3: CASSRGLQGLSDEKLFF; DNA: TGTGCCAGCTCACGAGGGCTTCAGGGCCTAAGCGATGAAAAACTGTTTTTT
V: TRBV9; size: .; J: TRBJ2-3; D: .; CDR3: CASSVGGLSDTQYF; DNA: TGTGCCAGCAGCGTCGGGGGTTTGTCAGATACGCAGTATTTT
V: TRBV11-2; size: .; J: TRBJ1-2; D: .; CDR3: CASSFTPSSLANYGYTF; DNA: TGTGCCAGCAGTTTTACCCCGAGCAGCCTAGCTAACTATGGCTACACCTTC
V: TRBV30; size: .; J: TRBJ1-5; D: .; CDR3: CAWSPPGGSWPQHF; DNA: TGTGCCTGGAGTCCCCCGGGGGGCTCCTGGCCCCAGCATTTT
V: TRBV6-6; size: .; J: TRBJ2-1; D: .; CDR3: CASSYSSAYNEQFF; DNA: TGTGCCAGCAGTTACTCGTCAGCGTACAATGAGCAGTTCTTC
V: TRBV5-1; size: .; J: TRBJ2-1; D: .; CDR3: CASSPGTATYNEQFF; DNA: TGCGCCAGCAGCCCAGGGACGGCTACTTACAATGAGCAGTTCTTC
V: TRBV6-5; size: .; J: TRBJ2-7; D: .; CDR3: CASSPTGLSSYEQYF; DNA: TGTGCCAGCAGTCCGACAGGATTAAGCTCCTACGAGCAGTACTTC